The T cell receptor (beta chain) under discussion was sequenced for a study of blood T cell repertoires in COVID-19. As for the study in general: Nucleic acid was either cDNA or gDNA, and it came from T cells, B-cell-depleted T cells, or PBMCs.

In its sample, this clone was seen once. Cohort 3 recovery required two negative PCRs, clearance, or symptom resolution. Germline loops: CDR1 SGHNT, CDR2 YENEEA. The CDR3 is 15 amino acids. V was pared by 2 bases and J by 7 bases, with 8 bases of the junction left unmatched. Under the authors' procedure: Amplification with reference gene primers provided the estimates of nucleated cell counts. Libraries were prepared by immunoSEQ multiplex PCR; TCRdb keeps only in-frame clonotypes and omits some of them. The V and J calls and the clone size are those of that table, but D and trimming were determined from the DNA. Here the sample spans about 390,000 clones, roughly 89% being singletons.

The chain employs TRBV11-3 and TRBJ2-1; TRBD2 aligns across 7 bases. Sequencing was done on a sample of PBMCs or T cells enriched from blood (not recorded which). The receptor comes from a woman aged 45-59 years who had recovered from COVID-19. The CDR3 loop reads CASSLPGGGRNEQFF. The CDR3 DNA reads TGTGCCAGCAGCTTACCGGGGGGTGGACGGAATGAGCAGTTCTTC.